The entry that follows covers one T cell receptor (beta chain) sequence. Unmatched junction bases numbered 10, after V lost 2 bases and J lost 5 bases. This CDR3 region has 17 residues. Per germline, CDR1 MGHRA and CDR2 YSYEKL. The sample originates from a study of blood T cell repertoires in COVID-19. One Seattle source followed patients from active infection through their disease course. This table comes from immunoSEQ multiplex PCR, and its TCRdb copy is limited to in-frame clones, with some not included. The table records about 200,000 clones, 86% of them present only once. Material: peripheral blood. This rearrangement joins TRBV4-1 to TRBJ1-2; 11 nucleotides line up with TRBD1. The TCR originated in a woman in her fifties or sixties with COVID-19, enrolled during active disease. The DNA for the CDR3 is TGCGCCAGCAGCCAACCCTCGAGGACAGGGGGCGCGTATGGCTACACCTTC. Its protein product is CASSQPSRTGGAYGYTF.